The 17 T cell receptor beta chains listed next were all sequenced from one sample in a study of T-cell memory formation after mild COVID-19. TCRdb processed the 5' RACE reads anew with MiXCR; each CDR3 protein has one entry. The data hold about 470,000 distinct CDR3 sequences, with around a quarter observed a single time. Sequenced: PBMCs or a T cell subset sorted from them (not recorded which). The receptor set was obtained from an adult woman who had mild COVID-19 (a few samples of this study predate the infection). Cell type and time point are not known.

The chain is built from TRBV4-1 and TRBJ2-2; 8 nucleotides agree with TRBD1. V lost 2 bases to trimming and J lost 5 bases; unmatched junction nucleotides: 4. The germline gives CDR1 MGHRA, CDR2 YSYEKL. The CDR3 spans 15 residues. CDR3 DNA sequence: TGCGCCAGCAGCCAAACAGGACAGGGAACCGGGGAGCTGTTTTTT. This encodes CASSQTGQGTGELFF.

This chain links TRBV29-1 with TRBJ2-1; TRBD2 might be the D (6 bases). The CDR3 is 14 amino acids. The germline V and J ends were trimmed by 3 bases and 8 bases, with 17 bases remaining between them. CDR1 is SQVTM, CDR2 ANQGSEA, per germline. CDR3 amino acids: CSVDRDLAIDEQFF. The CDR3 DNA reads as TGCAGCGTTGACAGGGACTTAGCTATAGATGAGCAGTTCTTC.

The chain's CDR3 is CATSDLQDRVGATQYF. DNA of the CDR3: TGTGCCACCAGTGATTTGCAGGACAGGGTAGGGGCGACCCAGTACTTC. This chain joins TRBV24-1 and TRBJ2-5, with 8 bases that match TRBD1. J was trimmed by 7 bases and V by 0 bases; bases with no gene match: 9. Germline CDR1 reads KGHDR; CDR2 reads SFDVKD. This CDR3 region has 16 residues.

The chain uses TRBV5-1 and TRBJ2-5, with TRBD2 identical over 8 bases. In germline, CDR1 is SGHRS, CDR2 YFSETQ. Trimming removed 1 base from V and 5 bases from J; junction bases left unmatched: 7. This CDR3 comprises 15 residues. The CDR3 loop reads CASSLYPGGAETQYF. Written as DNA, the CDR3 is TGCGCCAGCAGCTTGTATCCCGGGGGGGCCGAGACCCAGTACTTC. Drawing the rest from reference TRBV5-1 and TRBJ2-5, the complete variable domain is KAGVTQTPRYLIKTRGQQVTLSCSPISGHRSVSWYQQTPGQGLQFLFEYFSETQRNKGNFPGRFSGRQFSNSRSEMNVSTLELGDSALYLCASSLYPGGAETQYFGPGTRLLVL.

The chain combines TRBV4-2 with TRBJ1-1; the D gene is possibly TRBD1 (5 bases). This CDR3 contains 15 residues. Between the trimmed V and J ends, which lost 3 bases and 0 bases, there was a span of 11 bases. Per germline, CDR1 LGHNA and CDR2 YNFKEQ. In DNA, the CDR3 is TGTGCCAGCAGCCAGGACCCGGGGGTGAACACTGAAGCTTTCTTT. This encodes CASSQDPGVNTEAFF.

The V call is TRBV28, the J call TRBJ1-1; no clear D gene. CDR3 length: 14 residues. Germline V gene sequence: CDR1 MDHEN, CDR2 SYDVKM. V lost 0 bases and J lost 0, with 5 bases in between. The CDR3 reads CASSLWRVNTEAFF. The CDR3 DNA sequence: TGTGCCAGCAGTTTATGGCGGGTGAACACTGAAGCTTTCTTT.

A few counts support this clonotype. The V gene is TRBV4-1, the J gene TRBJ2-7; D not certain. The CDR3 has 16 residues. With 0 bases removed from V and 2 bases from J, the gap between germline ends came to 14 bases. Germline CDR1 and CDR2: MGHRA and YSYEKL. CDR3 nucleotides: TGCGCCAGCAGCCAAGATACTACCCCCAGGCCCTACGAGCAGTACTTC. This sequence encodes CASSQDTTPRPYEQYF.

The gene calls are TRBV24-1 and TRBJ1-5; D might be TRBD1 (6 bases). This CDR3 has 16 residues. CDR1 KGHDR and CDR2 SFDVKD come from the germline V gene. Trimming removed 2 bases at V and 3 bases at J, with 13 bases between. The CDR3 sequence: CATSDSDSLFNQPQHF. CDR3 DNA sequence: TGTGCCACCAGTGATTCGGACAGCCTCTTCAATCAGCCCCAGCATTTT.

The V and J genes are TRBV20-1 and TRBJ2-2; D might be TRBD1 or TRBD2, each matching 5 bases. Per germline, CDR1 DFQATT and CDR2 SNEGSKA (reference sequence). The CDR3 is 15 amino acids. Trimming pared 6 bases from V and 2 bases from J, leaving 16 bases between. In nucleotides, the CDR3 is TGCAGTGCCCGGCCCGGGGCCGATAACACCGGGGAGCTGTTTTTT. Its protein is CSARPGADNTGELFF.

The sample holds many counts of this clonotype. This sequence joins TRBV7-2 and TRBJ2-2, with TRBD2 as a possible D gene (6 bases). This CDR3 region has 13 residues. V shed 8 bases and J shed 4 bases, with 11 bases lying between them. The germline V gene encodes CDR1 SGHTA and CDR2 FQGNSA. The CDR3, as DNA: TGTGCCAGCTCCGCGGGACTCACCGGGGAGCTGTTTTTT. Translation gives CASSAGLTGELFF.

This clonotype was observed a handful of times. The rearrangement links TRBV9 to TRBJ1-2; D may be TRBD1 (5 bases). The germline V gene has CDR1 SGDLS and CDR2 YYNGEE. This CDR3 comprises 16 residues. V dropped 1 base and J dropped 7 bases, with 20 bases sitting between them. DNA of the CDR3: TGTGCCAGCAGCGTATTCTCAGGGCCGCTCTCGAGTGGCTACACCTTC. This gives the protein CASSVFSGPLSSGYTF.

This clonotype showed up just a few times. CDR3 protein: CASSLDAETDTQYF. CDR3 DNA sequence: TGCGCCAGCAGCTTGGACGCCGAGACAGATACGCAGTATTTT. The chain carries TRBV5-1 and TRBJ2-3; no clear D gene. The CDR3 has 14 amino acids. Per germline, CDR1 SGHRS and CDR2 YFSETQ. V was pared by 0 bases and J by 3 bases, with 8 bases between.

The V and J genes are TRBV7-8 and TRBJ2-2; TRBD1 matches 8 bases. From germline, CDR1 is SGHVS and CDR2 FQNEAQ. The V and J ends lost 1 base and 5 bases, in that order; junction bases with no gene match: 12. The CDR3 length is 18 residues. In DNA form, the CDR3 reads TGTGCCAGCAGCTTAGGGTTTGGGGGACAGGAGGGGACCGGGGAGCTGTTTTTT. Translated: CASSLGFGGQEGTGELFF.

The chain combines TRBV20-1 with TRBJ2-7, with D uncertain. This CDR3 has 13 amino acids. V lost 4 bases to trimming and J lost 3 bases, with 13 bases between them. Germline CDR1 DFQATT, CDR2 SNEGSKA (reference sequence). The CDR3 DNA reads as TGCAGTGCTAAAAGACCGACTTTCTACGAGCAGTACTTC. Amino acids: CSAKRPTFYEQYF.

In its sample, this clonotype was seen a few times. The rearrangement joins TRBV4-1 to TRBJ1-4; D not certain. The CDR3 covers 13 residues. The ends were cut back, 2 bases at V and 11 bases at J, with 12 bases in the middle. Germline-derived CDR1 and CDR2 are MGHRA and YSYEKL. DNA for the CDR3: TGCGCCAGCAGCCAATATACAGAAAATAAACTGTTTTTT. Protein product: CASSQYTENKLFF.

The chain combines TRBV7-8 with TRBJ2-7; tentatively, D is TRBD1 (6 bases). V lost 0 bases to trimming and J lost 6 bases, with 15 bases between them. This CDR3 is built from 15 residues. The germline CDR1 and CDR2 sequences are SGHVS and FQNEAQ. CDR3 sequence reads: CASSLAGRGRSEQYF. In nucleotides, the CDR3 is TGTGCCAGCAGCTTAGCCGGCAGGGGAAGAAGCGAGCAGTACTTC.

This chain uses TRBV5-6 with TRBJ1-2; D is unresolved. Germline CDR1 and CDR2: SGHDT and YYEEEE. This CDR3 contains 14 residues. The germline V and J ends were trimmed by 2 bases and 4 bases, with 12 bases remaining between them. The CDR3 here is CASSFKETGYGYTF. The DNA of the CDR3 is TGTGCCAGCAGCTTCAAAGAAACTGGCTATGGCTACACCTTC. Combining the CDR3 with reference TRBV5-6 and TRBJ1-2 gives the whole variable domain DAGVTQSPTHLIKTRGQQVTLRCSPKSGHDTVSWYQQALGQGPQFIFQYYEEEERQRGNFPDRFSGHQFPNYSSELNVNALLLGDSALYLCASSFKETGYGYTFGSGTRLTVV.